The 5 T cell receptor beta chains below come from one sample, sequenced in a study of OX40 agonist ivuxolimab in advanced cancers. Receptors were amplified or captured by the immunoSEQ multiplex PCR assay. Sourced from immuneACCESS, this table was stored by TCRdb with only in-frame sequences that have V and J called. A share of the clones is absent; for the studies checked, an unresolved V gene accounts for under half, and the remainder has no known explanation. The sample table records about 50,000 clones; roughly 80% of these occur just once. Of the sample, 3% to 3.5% falls within the top ten clones. The sample here was CD4+ or CD8+ T cells sorted from blood, taken in a trial of the OX40 agonist ivuxolimab. These receptors were obtained from an adult with an advanced solid tumor such as melanoma, head and neck, liver or kidney cancer.

J is TRBJ2-7 and V is TRBV19, with D maybe TRBD2 (7 bases). The germline V and J ends were trimmed by 5 bases and 9 bases, with 14 bases remaining between them. This CDR3 comprises 12 residues. Germline CDR1 is LNHDA and CDR2 is SQIVND (reference sequence). CDR3: CASSATGGMQYF. In nucleotides, the CDR3 is TGTGCCAGTAGTGCCACGGGGGGCATGCAGTACTTC.

This chain links TRBV9 with TRBJ2-3, with D unclear. Germline lookup yields CDR1 SGDLS and CDR2 YYNGEE. Trimming cost V 0 bases and J 1 base, with 15 bases left between them. The CDR3 spans 17 residues. CDR3 DNA: TGTGCCAGCAGCGTAGGACCCCGGCCAGTTGGCACAGATACGCAGTATTTT. Translation: CASSVGPRPVGTDTQYF. Complete variable domain (other parts from reference TRBV9 and TRBJ2-3): DSGVTQTPKHLITATGQRVTLRCSPRSGDLSVYWYQQSLDQGLQFLIQYYNGEERAKGNILERFSAQQFPDLHSELNLSSLELGDSALYFCASSVGPRPVGTDTQYFGPGTRLTVL.

The CDR3 nucleotides read TGTGCCAGCAGCTTGGCCGGGACATATTTTGGAAACACCATATATTTT. Protein sequence: CASSLAGTYFGNTIYF. The V gene is TRBV5-6, the J gene TRBJ1-3; a weak D match, TRBD1 (6 bases). The CDR3 is 16 residues long. The V end lost 0 bases, the J end lost 3 bases, and 13 bases lay between the germline ends. Germline V gene sequence: CDR1 SGHDT, CDR2 YYEEEE. Using reference TRBV5-6 and TRBJ1-3 for the parts outside the CDR3, the full variable domain is DAGVTQSPTHLIKTRGQQVTLRCSPKSGHDTVSWYQQALGQGPQFIFQYYEEEERQRGNFPDRFSGHQFPNYSSELNVNALLLGDSALYLCASSLAGTYFGNTIYFGEGSWLTVV.

This clone showed up just once. The genes are TRBV4-1 and TRBJ2-3; D gene uncertain. There are 14 residues in the CDR3. V was trimmed by 2 bases and J by 3 bases, leaving 9 bases between them. Germline V CDR1 and CDR2: MGHRA, YSYEKL. CDR3 in amino acids: CASSQNTPTDTQYF. Written as DNA, the CDR3 is TGCGCCAGCAGCCAAAATACACCGACAGATACGCAGTATTTT.

The CDR3 DNA is TGTGCCAGCAGCTTCGGCAGGGGGCCAGATACGCAGTATTTT. Its protein is CASSFGRGPDTQYF. The gene calls are TRBV11-3 and TRBJ2-3; 8 nucleotides line up with TRBD1. From germline, CDR1 is SGHNT and CDR2 YENEEA. With 3 bases clipped from V and 4 bases from J, the junction kept 3 bases outside the gene matches. The CDR3 is 14 amino acids. Full variable domain (remainder filled in from reference TRBV11-3 and TRBJ2-3): EAGVVQSPRYKIIEKKQPVAFWCNPISGHNTLYWYLQNLGQGPELLIRYENEEAVDDSQLPKDRFSAERLKGVDSTLKIQPAELGDSAVYLCASSFGRGPDTQYFGPGTRLTVL.